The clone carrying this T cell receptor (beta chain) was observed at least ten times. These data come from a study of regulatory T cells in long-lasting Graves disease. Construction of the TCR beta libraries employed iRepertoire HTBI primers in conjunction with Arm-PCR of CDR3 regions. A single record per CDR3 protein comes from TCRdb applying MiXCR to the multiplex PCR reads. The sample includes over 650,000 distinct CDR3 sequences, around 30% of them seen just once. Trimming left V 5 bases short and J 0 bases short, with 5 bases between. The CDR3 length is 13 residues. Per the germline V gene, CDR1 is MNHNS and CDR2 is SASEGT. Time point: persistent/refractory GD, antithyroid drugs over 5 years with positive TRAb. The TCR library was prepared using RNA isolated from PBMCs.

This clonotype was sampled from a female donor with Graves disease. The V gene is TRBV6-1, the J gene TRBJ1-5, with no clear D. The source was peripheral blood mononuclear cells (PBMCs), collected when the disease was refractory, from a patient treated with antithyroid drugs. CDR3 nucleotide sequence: TGTGCCAGCAGTCCAAATAGCAATCAGCCCCAGCATTTT. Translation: CASSPNSNQPQHF.